This is a list of T cell receptor beta chains from one sample in a study of blood T cells in healthy people across ages. Using its own MiXCR run on the 5' RACE reads, TCRdb lists one record per CDR3 protein. The sample shows some 1,500,000 distinct CDR3 sequences, roughly two fifths of them seen only once. The sample was blood. These receptors were obtained from a woman younger than 30 in good health. Both conserved end residues are part of each CDR3. Each record gives: V gene, J gene, D gene, clone size, CDR3 DNA, CDR3 protein. The D gene is left open where the match is weak. Only part of the rows carry a size: once, few, many, or a class if the clone is expanded.

TRBV7-9,TRBJ2-5,.,.,TGTGCCAGCAGCTTGATAGGAGTGCAAGAGACCCAGTACTTC,CASSLIGVQETQYF
TRBV4-1,TRBJ1-2,.,.,TGCGCCAGCAGCCAAGTGATCCAGGGGCTGCTCTATGGCTACACCTTC,CASSQVIQGLLYGYTF
TRBV2,TRBJ1-5,.,.,TGTGCCAGCTCCCGGGGGGAAGGTAATCAGCCCCAGCATTTT,CASSRGEGNQPQHF
TRBV5-6,TRBJ1-2,.,.,TGTGCCAGCAGCTTGGGGGATCACCCTCTAAATGGCTACACCTTC,CASSLGDHPLNGYTF
TRBV6-2/TRBV6-3,TRBJ2-3,TRBD2,.,TGTGCCAGCAGTTACTTCGGGACTAGCCCAGATACGCAGTATTTT,CASSYFGTSPDTQYF
TRBV10-2,TRBJ1-1,TRBD1,once,TGCGCCAGCAGCGCCCCGGGACAGGGATACCAAGCTTTCTTT,CASSAPGQGYQAFF
TRBV12-3/TRBV12-4,TRBJ2-6,.,few,TGTGCCAGCAGTATAGACAGTTCTGGGGCCAACGTCCTGACTTTC,CASSIDSSGANVLTF
TRBV30,TRBJ2-5,.,.,TGTGCCTGGAGTGGAGGGGACCGAGAGACCCAGTACTTC,CAWSGGDRETQYF
TRBV27,TRBJ1-4,.,.,TGTGCCAGCAGTTTGCAGGAGGGAGAAAAACTGTTTTTT,CASSLQEGEKLFF
TRBV4-2,TRBJ2-3,TRBD2,.,TGTGCCAGCAGCCAAGGGCGGTGGACTAGCGGCCTACAGAAAGATACGCAGTATTTT,CASSQGRWTSGLQKDTQYF
TRBV12-3/TRBV12-4,TRBJ1-4,.,.,TGTGCCAGCAGTTTAGGCGGGAGGGGATACGAAAAACTGTTTTTT,CASSLGGRGYEKLFF
TRBV5-1,TRBJ2-2,TRBD2,.,TGCGCCAGCAGCTCCCTAGCGGGGGGACTAAACACCGGGGAGCTGTTTTTT,CASSSLAGGLNTGELFF
TRBV7-8,TRBJ2-1,TRBD2,few,TGTGCCAGCACCCTTGGCGGGGGAGTTGAAGAGGGTGAGCAGTTCTTC,CASTLGGGVEEGEQFF
TRBV20-1,TRBJ1-1,.,.,TGCAGTGCTAGAAGAGAGTCGGGGGCTAGGTACACTGAAGCTTTCTTT,CSARRESGARYTEAFF
TRBV3-1,TRBJ2-7,TRBD1,.,TGTGCCAGCAGCCAAGCCCCGGGACAGGGGAGAGGGGCGCGATACGAGCAGTACTTC,CASSQAPGQGRGARYEQYF
TRBV24-1,TRBJ2-5,.,.,TGTGCCACCAGTGATGCTCTGCGCCCTTACAATGAGCAGTACTTC,CATSDALRPYNEQYF
TRBV20-1,TRBJ2-7,TRBD1,.,TGCAGTGGACAGGGGTCATTCTACGAGCAGTACTTC,CSGQGSFYEQYF
TRBV9,TRBJ2-1,TRBD2,.,TGTGCCAGCAGCGTAGCACCTAGCGGTAGCTCCTACAATGAGCAGTTCTTC,CASSVAPSGSSYNEQFF
TRBV7-2,TRBJ2-1,.,few,TGTGCCAGCAGCTTAGAGAGGACCGCCAGGGGCAATGAGCAGTTCTTC,CASSLERTARGNEQFF
TRBV12-3/TRBV12-4,TRBJ2-3,TRBD2,few,TGTGCCAGCAGCCTCGGGACTACCCCCACAGATACGCAGTATTTT,CASSLGTTPTDTQYF
TRBV29-1,TRBJ2-1,.,few,TGCAGCGGAGGAGACCTTTACAATGAGCAGTTCTTC,CSGGDLYNEQFF
TRBV7-2,TRBJ2-7,TRBD2,once,TGTGCCAGCAGCAAGATGGCTAGCGGGCTTCCCTACGAGCAGTACTTC,CASSKMASGLPYEQYF
TRBV7-9,TRBJ1-4,.,.,TGTGCCAGCAGTCCCGGTGGCTCTTCCTCCTCGCAGCAAAAACTGTTTTTT,CASSPGGSSSSQQKLFF
TRBV3-1,TRBJ2-1,TRBD1,few,TGTGCCAGCAGCCATGACTGGACAGGGGGAAATGAGCAGTTCTTC,CASSHDWTGGNEQFF
TRBV19,TRBJ1-1,.,.,TGTGCCAGTAGTGGTACCGCGGTGGGCACTGAAGCTTTCTTT,CASSGTAVGTEAFF
TRBV18,TRBJ1-1,TRBD1,.,TGTGCCAGCTCACCATACGTAGACAGGGGCGCTGAAGCTTTCTTT,CASSPYVDRGAEAFF
TRBV11-2,TRBJ1-2,.,.,TGTGCCAGCAGCCCCTTTCCCTCTCAGAGGGAAGGATATGGCTACACCTTC,CASSPFPSQREGYGYTF
TRBV15,TRBJ1-5,.,many,TGTGCCACCGGGGGTGGGCAGACCGAATATAGCAATCAGCCCCAGCATTTT,CATGGGQTEYSNQPQHF
TRBV21-1,TRBJ2-3,.,.,TGTGCCAGCAGCAAAGGACGGGGACGGGCAGATACGCAGTATTTT,CASSKGRGRADTQYF
TRBV6-5,TRBJ2-7,.,.,TGTGCCGGCAGTTACTCGGCCTCGGGCGAGCAGTACTTC,CAGSYSASGEQYF
TRBV7-2,TRBJ2-6,.,.,TGTGCCAGCAGCTTGAGAACTGGTCGCTCTGGGGCCAACGTCCTGACTTTC,CASSLRTGRSGANVLTF
TRBV27,TRBJ2-1,.,.,TGTGCCAGCAGTTCAGGGGTCGGGTACAATGAGCAGTTCTTC,CASSSGVGYNEQFF
TRBV12-3/TRBV12-4,TRBJ2-1,.,.,TGTGCCAGCAGTTTAGACAGGTCCGATGTCTCCTACAATGAGCAGTTCTTC,CASSLDRSDVSYNEQFF
TRBV7-3,TRBJ2-3,TRBD1,.,TGTGCCAGCAGCCCGACAGGGTCTTGGGCAGATACGCAGTATTTT,CASSPTGSWADTQYF
TRBV11-2,TRBJ1-1,.,few,TGTGCCAGCAGCCTTACGGCCCCTAGGGCGGCTGAAGCTTTCTTT,CASSLTAPRAAEAFF
TRBV4-2,TRBJ1-4,.,.,TGTGCCAGCAGCCAAGTTCATGCAACTAATGAAAAACTGTTTTTT,CASSQVHATNEKLFF
TRBV2,TRBJ2-1,.,.,TGTGCCAGCAGATTCCGGGCCCAGGGAATTCATGAGCAGTTCTTC,CASRFRAQGIHEQFF
TRBV7-9,TRBJ1-1,.,few,TGTGCCAGCGGGAGCAGGTCGAACACTGAAGCTTTCTTT,CASGSRSNTEAFF
TRBV10-3,TRBJ1-1,.,.,TGTGCCATCAGTGAGCGGGGGCCGGACACTGAAGCTTTCTTT,CAISERGPDTEAFF
TRBV12-3/TRBV12-4,TRBJ2-2,.,.,TGTGCCAGCAGTTTTCAACTAGCAACCGGGGAGCTGTTTTTT,CASSFQLATGELFF
TRBV29-1,TRBJ2-2,.,.,TGCAGCGCCGCTGGCCCCGGCACCGGGGAGCTGTTTTTT,CSAAGPGTGELFF
TRBV14,TRBJ2-4,TRBD1,.,TGTGCCAGCAGCCAAGAATACGGGACAGGGTTGTACTTC,CASSQEYGTGLYF
TRBV7-3,TRBJ2-1,.,.,TGTGCCAGCAGCTTAGGCGGACCCATCCAGTTCTTC,CASSLGGPIQFF
TRBV5-1,TRBJ2-3,.,many,TGCGCCAGCAGCCCCGGACAGCTCACAGATACGCAGTATTTT,CASSPGQLTDTQYF
TRBV29-1,TRBJ2-3,.,few,TGCAGCGTTGAAGCGGGACTTGTCACAGATACGCAGTATTTT,CSVEAGLVTDTQYF
TRBV9,TRBJ2-5,.,few,TGTGCCAGCAGCGTAGTCGGGAGTTGGGAAGAGACCCAGTACTTC,CASSVVGSWEETQYF
TRBV14,TRBJ2-5,TRBD2,.,TGTGCCAGCAGCTCAAGACTAGCGGATATACAAGAGACCCAGTACTTC,CASSSRLADIQETQYF
TRBV4-1,TRBJ1-1,TRBD1,.,TGCGCCAGCAGCCTATCCGGGACAGGGGGGATCACTGAAGCTTTCTTT,CASSLSGTGGITEAFF
TRBV7-9,TRBJ2-5,TRBD1,.,TGTGCCATCAAACACCGGGACAGGGTGGAGACCCAGTACTTC,CAIKHRDRVETQYF
TRBV2,TRBJ2-7,TRBD1,.,TGTGCCAGCAGTGAAAGGGGGCGGGACGAGCAGTACTTC,CASSERGRDEQYF
TRBV25-1,TRBJ2-3,.,.,TGTGCCAGCAGTGAATTCGGCGCGTCCACAGATACGCAGTATTTT,CASSEFGASTDTQYF
TRBV5-1,TRBJ2-5,.,.,TGCGCCGGCAGCTTGGATCCCCTAGGTACTGAGCAGTACTTC,CAGSLDPLGTEQYF
TRBV7-9,TRBJ2-1,TRBD2,once,TGTGCCAGCAGCTTAAAGTCGGGAGGACTAGCGGTCTACAATGAGCAGTTCTTC,CASSLKSGGLAVYNEQFF
TRBV7-2,TRBJ2-4,.,.,TGTGCCAGCAGCTTAGATGGGGTGGCCAAAAACATTCAGTACTTC,CASSLDGVAKNIQYF
TRBV7-2,TRBJ1-3,TRBD1,.,TGTGCCAGCAGCTTATTAGGGACAGAAGGAAACACCATATATTTT,CASSLLGTEGNTIYF